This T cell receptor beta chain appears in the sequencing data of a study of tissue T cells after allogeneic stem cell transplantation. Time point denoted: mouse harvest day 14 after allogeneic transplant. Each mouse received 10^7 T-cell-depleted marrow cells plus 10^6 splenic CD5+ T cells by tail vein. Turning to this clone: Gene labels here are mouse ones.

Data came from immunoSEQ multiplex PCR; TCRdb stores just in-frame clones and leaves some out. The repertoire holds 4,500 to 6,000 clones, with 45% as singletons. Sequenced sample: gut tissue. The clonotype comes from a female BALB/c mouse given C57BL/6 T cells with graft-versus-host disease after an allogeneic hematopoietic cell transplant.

The sequenced CDR3 bases are TGTGCAAGCAGCTTAGAGGGCAGTAACACCTTGTAC. This translates into CASSLEGSNTLY. The full CDR3 protein reads CASSLEGSNTLYF. This rearrangement joins TRBV16 to TRBJ2-4; D call uncertain. Read sequence stops 1 residue before the CDR3 end, and the germline J gene provides the missing end. V was shortened by 0 bases and J by 6 bases, with 7 bases between the two germline ends. Germline V CDR1 and CDR2: SGHSA, FRNQAP. There are 13 residues in the CDR3.